Listed below are T cell receptor beta chains from one sample, sequenced in a study of blood T cells in healthy people across ages. MiXCR, run by TCRdb on the 5' RACE reads, gives a single entry per CDR3 protein. The sample gives about 1.4 million distinct CDR3 sequences, 59% of which show up once; approximately 7% is in the top ten. Sequenced: blood. Every receptor here comes from a man aged 18 to 30 in good health. CDR3s include the opening cysteine and the closing phenylalanine or tryptophan. D genes are given only for firm matches. Size tells how often a clone was seen (once, few, many) or the class of an expanded clone, and some rows leave it out.

clone size	V gene	J gene	D gene	CDR3 DNA	CDR3 protein
.	TRBV20-1	TRBJ2-1	.	TGCAGTGCTGGTGGGGAGGTGGGGGTCCTCAATGAGCAGTTCTTC	CSAGGEVGVLNEQFF
.	TRBV18	TRBJ2-1	.	TGTGCCAGCTCACCAGCCACGCCCTCGGACAATGAGCAGTTCTTC	CASSPATPSDNEQFF
.	TRBV12-3/TRBV12-4	TRBJ1-1	.	TGTGCCAGCAGCCCGACAACGGCGACAGAATTGAACACTGAAGCTTTCTTT	CASSPTTATELNTEAFF
.	TRBV7-8	TRBJ2-3	TRBD2	TGTGCCTGTGGGAGGGCCCCTAGCACAGATACGCAGTATTTT	CACGRAPSTDTQYF
.	TRBV7-2	TRBJ1-5	.	TGTGCCAGCAGCTCTGAATCAGGGGTTGGCAATCAGCCCCAGCATTTT	CASSSESGVGNQPQHF
few	TRBV7-9	TRBJ2-7	.	TGTGCCAGCAGCACCGGACTTAGCTCCTACGAGCAGTACTTC	CASSTGLSSYEQYF
.	TRBV4-1	TRBJ2-5	.	TGCGCCAGCAGTCAACCTGGAGGTACCCAGGGTGAGCAGTACTTC	CASSQPGGTQGEQYF
few	TRBV11-1	TRBJ2-1	TRBD2	TGTGCCAGCAGCTTACGGGCTAGCGGGAGAATGAATGAGCAGTTCTTC	CASSLRASGRMNEQFF
few	TRBV14	TRBJ2-7	TRBD2	TGTGCCAGCAGCCCGACGATCTGGACTAGCGCCTACGAGCAGTACTTC	CASSPTIWTSAYEQYF
.	TRBV10-3	TRBJ1-6	.	TGTGCCATCAGTGAGTTAGCCGATGGAGCTTCACCCCTCCACTTT	CAISELADGASPLHF
.	TRBV20-1	TRBJ2-5	.	TGCAGTGCTAGAGACCGGGACCCGGGGGCCGAGACCCAGTACTTC	CSARDRDPGAETQYF
.	TRBV20-1	TRBJ2-7	TRBD1	TGCAGTGCTACCAAAGTACAGGGGGCCGAGCAGTACTTC	CSATKVQGAEQYF
.	TRBV6-5	TRBJ2-1	.	TGTGCCAGCAGTTACTCGGGGAGGGGGGGTTACAATGAGCAGTTCTTC	CASSYSGRGGYNEQFF
.	TRBV7-6	TRBJ1-2	.	TGTGCCAGCAGCTTAGAGGTCAGCAGCCGCTATGGCTACACCTTC	CASSLEVSSRYGYTF
few	TRBV20-1	TRBJ2-1	.	TGCAGTGCTCAGAGCTCCCTAGCGAGGGAGCAGTTCTTC	CSAQSSLAREQFF
.	TRBV15	TRBJ2-2	.	TGTGCCACCAGCAGAGACAGGGGTTTCGGGGAGCTGTTTTTT	CATSRDRGFGELFF
.	TRBV5-1	TRBJ2-3	.	TGCGCCAGCAGCTTGGAGGATTCGAGCGGGCCTTCCACAGATACGCAGTATTTT	CASSLEDSSGPSTDTQYF
.	TRBV20-1	TRBJ2-6	.	TGCAGTGCTAGAGATGGCAGCCGAGCGGCAGGGGCCAACGTCCTGACTTTC	CSARDGSRAAGANVLTF
few	TRBV14	TRBJ2-1	TRBD2	TGTGCCAGCAGCCGGACTAGCGGAATCTCCTACAATGAGCAGTTCTTC	CASSRTSGISYNEQFF
few	TRBV7-2	TRBJ2-3	TRBD2	TGTGCCAGCAGCTTTCAGCGGGGGGTTGACTTGGATACGCAGTATTTT	CASSFQRGVDLDTQYF
.	TRBV25-1	TRBJ2-1	TRBD2	TGTGCCAGCAGTTCCCGCGGGAGCGACAATGAGCAGTTCTTC	CASSSRGSDNEQFF
.	TRBV5-1	TRBJ1-1	.	TGCGCCAGCATGCAATGGACAGATAACACTGAAGCTTTCTTT	CASMQWTDNTEAFF
.	TRBV4-3	TRBJ1-6	.	TGCGCCAGCAGCCAAGATTTGACAGGAAATTCACCCCTCCACTTT	CASSQDLTGNSPLHF
.	TRBV7-9	TRBJ2-1	.	TGTGCCAGCAGCTTACCTAGGCTGGGGATGTCTCCCGTATTGAATGAGCAGTTCTTC	CASSLPRLGMSPVLNEQFF
.	TRBV11-1	TRBJ2-3	TRBD2	TGTGCCAGCAGCTTCCTTTCCCTAGCGGGGGTCACAGATACGCAGTATTTT	CASSFLSLAGVTDTQYF
.	TRBV27	TRBJ2-5	.	TGTGCCAGCAGTTTAAGCCAAACAGGAAGCCAAGAGACCCAGTACTTC	CASSLSQTGSQETQYF
.	TRBV4-1	TRBJ2-1	.	TGCGCCAGCAGCCAAGATCTTAGCGGTTACAATGAGCAGTTCTTC	CASSQDLSGYNEQFF
few	TRBV4-1	TRBJ2-7	.	TGCGCCAGCAGCCAAATTGGGTACGAGCAGTACTTC	CASSQIGYEQYF
.	TRBV7-2	TRBJ2-7	.	TGTGCCAGCAGCTTAGACGCAGGGGGGACCCTCTACGAGCAGTACTTC	CASSLDAGGTLYEQYF
once	TRBV11-2	TRBJ2-7	.	TGTGCCAGCAGCTCCATCCGCAGCTACGAGCAGTACTTC	CASSSIRSYEQYF
.	TRBV11-2	TRBJ2-2	TRBD2	TGTGCCAGCAGCCTTGGGACTAGCCCCGGGGAGCTGTTTTTT	CASSLGTSPGELFF
.	TRBV12-3/TRBV12-4	TRBJ2-3	.	TGTGCCAGCAGTTTGGTCCCGAGCTCTAGCACAGATACGCAGTATTTT	CASSLVPSSSTDTQYF
.	TRBV7-9	TRBJ1-6	TRBD1	TGTGCCAGCAGCTGGACAGGGGAAGGAGTAAAATCACCCCTCCACTTT	CASSWTGEGVKSPLHF
once	TRBV5-1	TRBJ2-3	.	TGCGCCAGCAGGCCCCTGGAAGGGGCAGATACGCAGTATTTT	CASRPLEGADTQYF
.	TRBV28	TRBJ1-2	.	TGTGCCAGCAGTCTCGAGGGACCGACGAGTTCGTGGGGCTACACCTTC	CASSLEGPTSSWGYTF
once	TRBV11-2	TRBJ2-3	TRBD2	TGTGCCAGCAGCTCGCTTACTAGCGGAAGCACAGATACGCAGTATTTT	CASSSLTSGSTDTQYF
.	TRBV18	TRBJ1-4	TRBD1	TGTGCCAGCTCACCTAACAGGGGCACTGAAAAACTGTTTTTT	CASSPNRGTEKLFF
once	TRBV4-1	TRBJ2-4	.	TGCGCCAGCAGCCAAGCAAGGACAGAAAACATTCAGTACTTC	CASSQARTENIQYF
.	TRBV2	TRBJ2-1	TRBD1	TGTGCCAGCATCCGACAGGGTAGGAGCTCCTACAATGAGCAGTTCTTC	CASIRQGRSSYNEQFF
.	TRBV27	TRBJ2-7	TRBD1	TGTGCCTGCAAAGGACAGGTGGCTTACGAGCAGTACTTC	CACKGQVAYEQYF